This T cell receptor beta chain emerged from a study of blood T cells in healthy people across ages. Between the trimmed V and J ends, which lost 4 bases and 7 bases, there was a span of 17 bases. Germline loops: CDR1 SQVTM, CDR2 ANQGSEA. The CDR3 contains 14 residues. This clonotype was counted only a few times. The antigen is unknown. General study findings and limits: Because donor CMV status was unknown, expanded clonotype changes were possibly confounded.

A second roughly 7 to 11 cycle PCR used barcoded and J-beta primers. A single record per CDR3 protein comes from TCRdb applying MiXCR to the 5' RACE reads. The table lists roughly 1,500,000 distinct CDR3 sequences, almost 35% of them singletons, with 11% in the top ten. This receptor was taken from a woman aged 25 to 39 in good health. Sequenced: blood. The chain combines TRBV29-1 with TRBJ2-1, with D perhaps TRBD1 (6 bases). This CDR3 reads CSVVGGGKRNEQFF. The CDR3 DNA reads TGCAGCGTTGTTGGGGGCGGTAAAAGGAATGAGCAGTTCTTC.